What follows is one T cell receptor (beta chain) and its context. Its antigen is unknown. The data belong to a study of cytomegalovirus exposure and HLA in healthy donors. Study outcomes and limitations: Among the CMV-associated chains, three were confirmed in vitro as specific for CMV antigens.

Amplification used 60 Vbeta primers and 13 Jbeta primers. Sequenced by immunoSEQ multiplex PCR; TCRdb stores in-frame clones only, minus some. There are 120,000 to 150,000 clones in the sample; around 90% occur only once, and 0.45% to 0.55% lies in the top ten. The clonotype comes from a woman aged 40 to 50 in good health and CMV-seronegative. Sequencing input: PBMCs.

The CDR3 DNA sequence: TGTGCCAGCATAAAGGAGAACCAAGAGACCCAGTACTTC. Amino acid sequence: CASIKENQETQYF. The chain is built from TRBV7-9 and TRBJ2-5; no clear D gene. CDR1 and CDR2 from the germline V gene are SEHNR and FQNEAQ (reference sequence). Trimming left V 7 bases short and J 0 bases short, with 9 bases between. The CDR3 sequence is 13 residues long.